A selection of T cell receptor beta chains follows, all from one sample in a study of T cell repertoires in cytomegalovirus infection. These receptors' antigens are unknown. In TCRdb, the reads were re-called with MiXCR into one record per CDR3 protein. In the table there are 650,000 to 850,000 distinct CDR3 sequences, roughly 29% of which are singletons. The specimen was cultured CD8+ T cells from PBMCs, collected from culture after CMV antigen stimulation. The receptor set was obtained from a human donor in good health (CMV status not recorded). Some clones in this sample may be carry-over from other donors' samples. Both conserved end residues are part of each CDR3. The order of the fields is CDR3 protein, CDR3 DNA, D gene, J gene, V gene, clone size. The D gene is left open where the match is weak. The size field is filled for only some rows; it gives once, few, many or a size class.

cdr3_aa: CASSSYTSGENPDTQYF; cdr3_nt: TGTGCCAGCAGCTCGTACACTAGCGGAGAAAACCCAGATACGCAGTATTTT; d_call: TRBD2; j_call: TRBJ2-3; v_call: TRBV11-3; clone_size: -
cdr3_aa: CASSLAGLADEKLFF; cdr3_nt: TGTGCCAGCAGCTTAGCGGGACTGGCTGATGAAAAACTGTTTTTT; d_call: -; j_call: TRBJ1-4; v_call: TRBV7-6; clone_size: many
cdr3_aa: CAITVRTGGVGTEAFF; cdr3_nt: TGTGCCATCACCGTGAGGACAGGGGGGGTGGGCACTGAAGCTTTCTTT; d_call: TRBD1; j_call: TRBJ1-1; v_call: TRBV10-3; clone_size: -
cdr3_aa: CATSPGFANYGYTF; cdr3_nt: TGTGCAACTAGCCCAGGCTTTGCTAACTATGGCTACACCTTC; d_call: -; j_call: TRBJ1-2; v_call: TRBV19; clone_size: few
cdr3_aa: CASSPPDRGIIGSGNTIYF; cdr3_nt: TGTGCCAGCAGCCCCCCGGACAGGGGGATAATTGGATCTGGAAACACCATATATTTT; d_call: TRBD1; j_call: TRBJ1-3; v_call: TRBV7-9; clone_size: -
cdr3_aa: CASQAGDTDTQYF; cdr3_nt: TGTGCCAGCCAGGCGGGCGACACAGATACGCAGTATTTT; d_call: -; j_call: TRBJ2-3; v_call: TRBV7-6; clone_size: few
cdr3_aa: CASSQVGGGNQPQHF; cdr3_nt: TGTGCCAGCAGCCAAGTTGGGGGGGGCAATCAGCCCCAGCATTTT; d_call: -; j_call: TRBJ1-5; v_call: TRBV3-1; clone_size: many
cdr3_aa: CASSPPTPAGVQYF; cdr3_nt: TGTGCCAGCAGCCCCCCAACCCCGGCCGGGGTGCAGTACTTC; d_call: -; j_call: TRBJ2-7; v_call: TRBV13; clone_size: -
cdr3_aa: CASKGGPYEQYF; cdr3_nt: TGTGCCAGCAAGGGGGGCCCCTACGAGCAGTACTTC; d_call: -; j_call: TRBJ2-7; v_call: TRBV2; clone_size: few
cdr3_aa: CASSSQGRKQPQHF; cdr3_nt: TGTGCCAGTAGTTCACAGGGCCGGAAGCAGCCCCAGCATTTT; d_call: -; j_call: TRBJ1-5; v_call: TRBV19; clone_size: -
cdr3_aa: CASSYSYSEEETQYF; cdr3_nt: TGTGCCAGCAGTTACTCGTATAGTGAGGAAGAGACCCAGTACTTC; d_call: -; j_call: TRBJ2-5; v_call: TRBV6-5; clone_size: -
cdr3_aa: CSTRDRGYNEQFF; cdr3_nt: TGCAGCACCCGGGACAGGGGCTACAATGAGCAGTTCTTC; d_call: TRBD1; j_call: TRBJ2-1; v_call: TRBV29-1; clone_size: -
cdr3_aa: CASSLGRAGKIDTQYF; cdr3_nt: TGTGCCAGCAGCTTAGGACGCGCAGGGAAGATAGATACGCAGTATTTT; d_call: -; j_call: TRBJ2-3; v_call: TRBV7-2; clone_size: -
cdr3_aa: CASSDNRGRNQPQHF; cdr3_nt: TGTGCCAGCAGTGACAACAGGGGCCGAAACCAGCCCCAGCATTTT; d_call: TRBD1; j_call: TRBJ1-5; v_call: TRBV25-1; clone_size: once
cdr3_aa: CASSSEARESFLADTQYF; cdr3_nt: TGTGCCAGCAGTTCCGAAGCCCGGGAGTCATTCTTAGCAGATACGCAGTATTTT; d_call: -; j_call: TRBJ2-3; v_call: TRBV6-5; clone_size: -
cdr3_aa: CASSFYPAGKYEQYF; cdr3_nt: TGTGCCAGCAGTTTTTACCCAGCGGGGAAATACGAGCAGTACTTC; d_call: TRBD2; j_call: TRBJ2-7; v_call: TRBV27; clone_size: few
cdr3_aa: CASSFLAGGSLGQFF; cdr3_nt: TGTGCCAGCAGTTTCTTAGCGGGGGGGTCGCTAGGGCAGTTCTTC; d_call: TRBD2; j_call: TRBJ2-1; v_call: TRBV27; clone_size: -
cdr3_aa: CASSHRDTLLGGPLEWETQYF; cdr3_nt: TGTGCCAGTAGTCACCGGGACACACTTCTAGGTGGGCCTCTCGAGTGGGAGACCCAGTACTTC; d_call: -; j_call: TRBJ2-5; v_call: TRBV7-2; clone_size: many
cdr3_aa: CASSESGTPYGYTF; cdr3_nt: TGTGCCAGCAGTGAAAGTGGGACTCCCTATGGCTACACCTTC; d_call: -; j_call: TRBJ1-2; v_call: TRBV6-1; clone_size: few
cdr3_aa: CASSGYSGAPMGTQYF; cdr3_nt: TGTGCCAGCAGCGGGTATAGCGGGGCCCCAATGGGTACGCAGTATTTT; d_call: TRBD2; j_call: TRBJ2-3; v_call: TRBV5-6; clone_size: -
cdr3_aa: CASRLEAGGSNEQFF; cdr3_nt: TGTGCCAGCAGGCTAGAGGCGGGGGGGAGCAATGAGCAGTTCTTC; d_call: TRBD2; j_call: TRBJ2-1; v_call: TRBV7-6; clone_size: -
cdr3_aa: CASSLSETPHQPQHF; cdr3_nt: TGTGCCAGCAGCTTATCCGAGACACCACATCAGCCCCAGCATTTT; d_call: -; j_call: TRBJ1-5; v_call: TRBV7-9; clone_size: few
cdr3_aa: CSARPILGGLAGGTNTGELFF; cdr3_nt: TGCAGTGCTAGACCTATACTCGGGGGACTAGCGGGGGGTACGAACACCGGGGAGCTGTTTTTT; d_call: TRBD2; j_call: TRBJ2-2; v_call: TRBV20-1; clone_size: -
cdr3_aa: CASSSALEPTEAFF; cdr3_nt: TGTGCCAGCAGCTCCGCGCTTGAGCCCACTGAAGCTTTCTTT; d_call: -; j_call: TRBJ1-1; v_call: TRBV7-3; clone_size: once
cdr3_aa: CASSDGPMSSGNTIYF; cdr3_nt: TGTGCCAGCAGTGACGGCCCCATGAGCTCTGGAAACACCATATATTTT; d_call: -; j_call: TRBJ1-3; v_call: TRBV6-4; clone_size: few
cdr3_aa: CASDLSWGNTGELFF; cdr3_nt: TGTGCCAGCGACCTCTCCTGGGGAAACACCGGGGAGCTGTTTTTT; d_call: -; j_call: TRBJ2-2; v_call: TRBV5-6; clone_size: few
cdr3_aa: CASSLRGLAGSNYNEQFF; cdr3_nt: TGTGCCAGCAGCTTACGGGGACTAGCGGGGAGTAACTACAATGAGCAGTTCTTC; d_call: TRBD2; j_call: TRBJ2-1; v_call: TRBV7-9; clone_size: few
cdr3_aa: CASSPKLAGDYNEQFF; cdr3_nt: TGTGCCAGCAGTCCAAAACTAGCGGGGGATTACAATGAGCAGTTCTTC; d_call: TRBD2; j_call: TRBJ2-1; v_call: TRBV5-6; clone_size: -
cdr3_aa: CASSQDLGGRANTGELFF; cdr3_nt: TGTGCCAGCAGCCAAGATCTTGGAGGCCGCGCGAACACCGGGGAGCTGTTTTTT; d_call: -; j_call: TRBJ2-2; v_call: TRBV3-1; clone_size: many
cdr3_aa: CASSGDRGVHEQYF; cdr3_nt: TGTGCCAGCAGTGGGGACAGGGGGGTGCACGAGCAGTACTTC; d_call: TRBD1; j_call: TRBJ2-7; v_call: TRBV2; clone_size: -
cdr3_aa: CASSYPLGKDYNEQFF; cdr3_nt: TGTGCCAGCAGTTACCCTCTCGGGAAGGACTACAATGAGCAGTTCTTC; d_call: -; j_call: TRBJ2-1; v_call: TRBV6-2/TRBV6-3; clone_size: few
cdr3_aa: CASSLDWGVDEQYF; cdr3_nt: TGTGCCAGCAGTTTAGATTGGGGGGTTGACGAGCAGTACTTC; d_call: -; j_call: TRBJ2-7; v_call: TRBV12-3/TRBV12-4; clone_size: -
cdr3_aa: CASGYDLRVGSDTQYF; cdr3_nt: TGTGCTAGTGGTTACGACTTAAGGGTTGGATCAGATACGCAGTATTTT; d_call: -; j_call: TRBJ2-3; v_call: TRBV12-5; clone_size: few
cdr3_aa: CASSLGRRGIGEETQYF; cdr3_nt: TGTGCCAGCAGCTTGGGACGGCGGGGGATCGGGGAGGAGACCCAGTACTTC; d_call: TRBD2; j_call: TRBJ2-5; v_call: TRBV6-1; clone_size: -
cdr3_aa: CASNPIFGQGYGYTF; cdr3_nt: TGTGCCAGCAACCCGATTTTTGGACAGGGTTACGGCTACACCTTC; d_call: TRBD1; j_call: TRBJ1-2; v_call: TRBV6-6; clone_size: few
cdr3_aa: CASRYLPGTGERVGYTF; cdr3_nt: TGTGCCAGCAGATATTTACCCGGGACAGGGGAACGAGTGGGCTACACCTTC; d_call: TRBD1; j_call: TRBJ1-2; v_call: TRBV6-2/TRBV6-3; clone_size: -
cdr3_aa: CASSFSSWSGEAFF; cdr3_nt: TGTGCCAGCAGTTTCTCGAGCTGGTCGGGGGAAGCTTTCTTT; d_call: -; j_call: TRBJ1-1; v_call: TRBV6-5; clone_size: -
cdr3_aa: CASSYYKGNDEQFF; cdr3_nt: TGTGCCAGCAGTTATTATAAGGGAAATGATGAGCAGTTCTTC; d_call: -; j_call: TRBJ2-1; v_call: TRBV6-5; clone_size: -
cdr3_aa: CASSHPTESNQPQHF; cdr3_nt: TGCGCCAGCAGCCATCCCACAGAAAGCAATCAGCCCCAGCATTTT; d_call: -; j_call: TRBJ1-5; v_call: TRBV4-1; clone_size: -
cdr3_aa: CASSMGQGADTQYF; cdr3_nt: TGTGCCAGCAGCATGGGACAGGGTGCAGATACGCAGTATTTT; d_call: TRBD1; j_call: TRBJ2-3; v_call: TRBV7-9; clone_size: many